This T cell receptor beta chain was observed in a study of blood T cell repertoires in COVID-19. V gave up 4 bases and J gave up 1 base; unmatched junction bases: 8. The CDR3 spans 15 residues. From germline, CDR1 is SGHRS and CDR2 YFSETQ. How the authors handled the data: Reference gene primer amplification gave nucleated cell count estimates. Data came from immunoSEQ multiplex PCR; TCRdb stores just in-frame clones and leaves some out. That table gives V, J and clone size, and the DNA gave D and trimming. The sample contains approximately 180,000 clones, roughly 87% of which appear only once. This clone was counted a single time.

This TCR came from a man aged 60 to 75 with active or convalescent COVID-19. This sequence joins TRBV5-1 and TRBJ2-7, with 7 bases identical to TRBD1. Specimen: peripheral blood. The DNA for the CDR3 is TGCGCCAGCAGCCCAGGGACAGCGCAATCCTACGAGCAGTACTTC. It is translated as CASSPGTAQSYEQYF.